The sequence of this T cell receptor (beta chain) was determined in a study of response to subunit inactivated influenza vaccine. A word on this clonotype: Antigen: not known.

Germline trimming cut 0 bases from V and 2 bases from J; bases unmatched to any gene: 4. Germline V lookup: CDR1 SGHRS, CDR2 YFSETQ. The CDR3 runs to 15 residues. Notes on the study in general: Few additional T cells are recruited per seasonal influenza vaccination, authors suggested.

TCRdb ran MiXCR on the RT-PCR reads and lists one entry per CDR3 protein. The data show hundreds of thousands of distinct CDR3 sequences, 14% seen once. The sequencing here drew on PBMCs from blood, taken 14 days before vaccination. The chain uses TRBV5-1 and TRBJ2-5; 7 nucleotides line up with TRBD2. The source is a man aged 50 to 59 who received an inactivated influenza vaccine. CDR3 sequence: CASSLAVGGQETQYF. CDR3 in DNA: TGCGCCAGCAGCTTGGCCGTGGGGGGGCAAGAGACCCAGTACTTC.